The 19 T cell receptor beta chains below come from one sample, sequenced in a study of T cells in Graves' hyperthyroidism and ophthalmopathy. The CDR3 regions of TCR beta were amplified from RNA transcripts. First-round RT-PCR with HTBI primers amplified the TCR CDR3 region. TCRdb processed the multiplex PCR reads anew with MiXCR; each CDR3 protein has one entry. The data show 350,000 or so distinct CDR3 sequences, less than 20% seen once. Material for sequencing was blood. The receptors were gathered from a woman in her thirties or forties with Graves' ophthalmopathy.

The chain uses TRBV7-3 and TRBJ2-2; no clear D gene. This CDR3 spans 13 amino acids. The V and J ends lost 4 bases and 6 bases respectively, with 9 bases between them. The germline CDR1 and CDR2 sequences are SGHTA and FQGTGA. The CDR3 sequence is CASSSEVAGELFF. CDR3 coding DNA: TGTGCCAGCAGCTCTGAGGTAGCCGGGGAGCTGTTTTTT.

This clonotype was picked up many times. V and J are TRBV6-2 or TRBV6-3 and TRBJ1-2; D gene uncertain. Germline V gene data show CDR1 as MNHEY and CDR2 as SVGEGT. The CDR3 is 14 amino acids. V was shortened by 2 bases and J by 3 bases, with 10 bases between the two germline ends. The CDR3 is CASSYPTTDYGYTF. DNA for the CDR3: TGTGCCAGCAGTTACCCTACAACGGACTATGGCTACACCTTC.

This clonotype was seen at least ten times. Compared with germline, one end of the junction differs, possibly owing to a read error. The chain employs TRBV28 and TRBJ1-1; D not resolved. Germline V gives CDR1 MDHEN, CDR2 SYDVKM. The CDR3 is 15 amino acids. CDR3 protein: CASSPYGQSNTGAFF. The CDR3 nucleotides read TGTGCCAGCAGTCCCTATGGCCAGTCGAACACTGGAGCTTTCTTT.

This rearrangement joins TRBV6-1 to TRBJ1-1, with unresolved D. CDR1 MNHNS and CDR2 SASEGT come from the germline V gene. The length of the CDR3 is 14 residues. V was pared by 2 bases and J by 6 bases, with 13 bases between. The CDR3 reads CASSEIGGQSEAFF. The CDR3 bases are TGTGCCAGCAGTGAAATAGGCGGGCAATCTGAAGCTTTCTTT.

Many counts were recorded for this clonotype. This chain uses TRBV28 with TRBJ1-1; 9 nucleotides match TRBD1. Germline loops: CDR1 MDHEN, CDR2 SYDVKM. The J segment lost 4 bases and the V segment lost 5 bases, leaving 5 bases of the junction unmatched. The CDR3 is 14 residues long. The CDR3 protein is CASSPGQGSTEAFF. The CDR3 bases are TGTGCCAGCAGTCCAGGACAGGGGAGCACTGAAGCTTTCTTT.

At least ten counts were recorded for this clonotype. This sequence joins TRBV6-2 or TRBV6-3 and TRBJ2-7; the match to TRBD1 covers 9 bases. The CDR3 runs 16 residues. Germline values: CDR1 MNHEY, CDR2 SVGEGT. Trimming at V came to 3 bases and at J to 4 bases, leaving 10 bases not matched to a gene. CDR3 amino acids: CASSYQLAGQGYEQYF. CDR3 in DNA: TGTGCCAGCAGTTATCAACTTGCGGGACAGGGATACGAGCAGTACTTC.

The gene calls are TRBV27 and TRBJ2-5; 14 nucleotides align to TRBD2. This CDR3 comprises 17 residues. The germline CDR1 and CDR2 sequences are MNHEY and SMNVEV (reference sequence). Trimming took 4 bases from V and 2 from J; bases not matched to a gene: 6. CDR3 coding DNA: TGTGCCAGCAGTTCGGGACTAGCGGGGGACAAACAAGAGACCCAGTACTTC. It encodes CASSSGLAGDKQETQYF.

With respect to this clonotype: This clone may be a read error of a much larger clone one base away. The chain joins TRBV30 to TRBJ2-2, with D unresolved. V was trimmed by 5 bases and J by 2 bases, leaving 6 bases between them. The V gene's germline CDR1 is GTSNPN and CDR2 SVGIG (reference sequence). The CDR3 loop spans 12 amino acids. The CDR3 nucleotides read TGTGCCTGGGGATCCAACACCGGGGAGCTGTTTTTT. Its translation is CAWGSNTGELFF.

This clonotype was picked up many times. The chain joins TRBV29-1 to TRBJ2-2; D uncertain. The CDR3 has 13 residues. The germline gives CDR1 SQVTM, CDR2 ANQGSEA. Trimming took 8 bases from V and 3 from J, leaving 13 bases between them. The CDR3 region has the DNA TGCAGCACGTCTCTCTCGGACACCGGGGAGCTGTTTTTT. This sequence encodes CSTSLSDTGELFF.

This clonotype showed up many times. This chain links TRBV6-2 or TRBV6-3 with TRBJ2-5, with 7 bases lining up with TRBD2. Looked up from germline, CDR1 is MNHEY and CDR2 is SVGEGT. J lost 1 base, V lost 10 bases, and 6 bases had no gene match. The CDR3 has 13 residues. DNA for the CDR3: TGTGCCACTACGCGGGAGCTCCAAGAGACCCAGTACTTC. Translated: CATTRELQETQYF.

CDR3 region: CASSQTRDRGYPAVDEQYF. The CDR3 DNA sequence: TGTGCCAGCAGTCAAACCCGGGACAGGGGTTACCCGGCGGTAGACGAGCAGTACTTC. V usage is TRBV11-2 and J usage is TRBJ2-7, with TRBD1 matching over 10 bases. This CDR3 comprises 19 residues. Germline V gives CDR1 SGHAT, CDR2 FQNNGV. After removal of 6 bases from V and 5 bases from J, the junction contained 22 bases not matched to a gene.

Many counts were recorded for this clonotype. The chain couples TRBV12-3 or TRBV12-4 to TRBJ1-1; D is possibly TRBD1 (6 bases). This CDR3 region has 17 residues. V gave up 4 bases and J gave up 1 base, with 19 bases separating them. Here the CDR3 reads CASSSPHRDTKNTEAFF. The CDR3 bases are TGTGCCAGCAGTTCGCCGCACCGGGACACAAAGAACACTGAAGCTTTCTTT.

This clonotype was picked up many times. This chain links TRBV6-5 with TRBJ2-7, with TRBD2 matching 9 bases. Germline CDR1 reads MNHEY; CDR2 reads SVGAGI. This CDR3 has 15 residues. J lost 4 bases, V lost 0 bases, and 4 bases had no gene match. DNA for the CDR3: TGTGCCAGCAGTTACTCGCCTAGCGGGGATTACGAGCAGTACTTC. Protein sequence: CASSYSPSGDYEQYF.

There are many counts of this clonotype. CDR3 loop: CASIGTLGSEAFF. The DNA of the CDR3 is TGTGCCAGCATCGGGACATTGGGATCTGAAGCTTTCTTT. The chain employs TRBV12-3 or TRBV12-4 and TRBJ1-1, with a possible D match to TRBD1 (6 bases). The V gene lost 7 bases and the J gene lost 6 bases, with 15 bases spanning the gap. The CDR3 has 13 residues.

This clonotype has ten or more counts. This chain joins TRBV19 and TRBJ2-6; D may match TRBD1 or TRBD2 (5 bases each). The CDR3 loop spans 17 amino acids. With 3 bases removed from V and 0 bases from J, the gap between germline ends came to 12 bases. From germline, CDR1 is LNHDA and CDR2 SQIVND (reference sequence). The CDR3 coding sequence is TGTGCCAGTAGTATCTCGGGGCCGAACTCTGGGGCCAACGTCCTGACTTTC. It translates to CASSISGPNSGANVLTF.

Concerning this clonotype itself: Possible read error: a much larger clone is one base away. The chain has TRBV24-1 and TRBJ2-2; D is perhaps TRBD2 (7 bases). There are 15 residues in the CDR3. Trimming stripped 6 bases from V and 9 bases from J, with 19 bases between. Germline assignment: CDR1 KGHDR and CDR2 SFDVKD. The CDR3 spells CATSRGGGFARELFF. The CDR3 DNA reads as TGTGCCACCAGTCGAGGGGGAGGGTTCGCCAGGGAGCTGTTTTTT.

The sample holds many counts of this clonotype. This rearrangement joins TRBV6-2 or TRBV6-3 to TRBJ1-5; D gene ambiguous. The CDR3 is 13 amino acids. The ends were cut back, 6 bases at V and 5 bases at J, with 11 bases in the middle. In germline, CDR1 is MNHEY, CDR2 SVGEGT. In DNA, the CDR3 is TGTGCCAGCAGGCATGAAGTCCATCAGCCCCAGCATTTT. This sequence encodes CASRHEVHQPQHF.

This clonotype was detected many times. This sequence joins TRBV5-1 and TRBJ1-1; maybe TRBD1 (5 bases). Germline V lookup: CDR1 SGHRS, CDR2 YFSETQ. This CDR3 is 16 amino acids long. V gave up 0 bases and J gave up 1 base, with 13 bases separating them. The CDR3 coding sequence is TGCGCCAGCAGCTTGGCCCTCCGGGGCGAGAACACTGAAGCTTTCTTT. Its protein product is CASSLALRGENTEAFF.

Many counts were recorded for this clonotype. The J gene is TRBJ1-1, the V gene TRBV10-3; D remains unclear. V lost 5 bases and J lost 3, with 10 bases in between. CDR1 and CDR2 from the germline V gene are ENHRY and SYGVKD. The CDR3 contains 13 residues. Here the CDR3 DNA reads TGTGCCATCAGTAAGGACGGACACACTGAAGCTTTCTTT. This sequence encodes CAISKDGHTEAFF.